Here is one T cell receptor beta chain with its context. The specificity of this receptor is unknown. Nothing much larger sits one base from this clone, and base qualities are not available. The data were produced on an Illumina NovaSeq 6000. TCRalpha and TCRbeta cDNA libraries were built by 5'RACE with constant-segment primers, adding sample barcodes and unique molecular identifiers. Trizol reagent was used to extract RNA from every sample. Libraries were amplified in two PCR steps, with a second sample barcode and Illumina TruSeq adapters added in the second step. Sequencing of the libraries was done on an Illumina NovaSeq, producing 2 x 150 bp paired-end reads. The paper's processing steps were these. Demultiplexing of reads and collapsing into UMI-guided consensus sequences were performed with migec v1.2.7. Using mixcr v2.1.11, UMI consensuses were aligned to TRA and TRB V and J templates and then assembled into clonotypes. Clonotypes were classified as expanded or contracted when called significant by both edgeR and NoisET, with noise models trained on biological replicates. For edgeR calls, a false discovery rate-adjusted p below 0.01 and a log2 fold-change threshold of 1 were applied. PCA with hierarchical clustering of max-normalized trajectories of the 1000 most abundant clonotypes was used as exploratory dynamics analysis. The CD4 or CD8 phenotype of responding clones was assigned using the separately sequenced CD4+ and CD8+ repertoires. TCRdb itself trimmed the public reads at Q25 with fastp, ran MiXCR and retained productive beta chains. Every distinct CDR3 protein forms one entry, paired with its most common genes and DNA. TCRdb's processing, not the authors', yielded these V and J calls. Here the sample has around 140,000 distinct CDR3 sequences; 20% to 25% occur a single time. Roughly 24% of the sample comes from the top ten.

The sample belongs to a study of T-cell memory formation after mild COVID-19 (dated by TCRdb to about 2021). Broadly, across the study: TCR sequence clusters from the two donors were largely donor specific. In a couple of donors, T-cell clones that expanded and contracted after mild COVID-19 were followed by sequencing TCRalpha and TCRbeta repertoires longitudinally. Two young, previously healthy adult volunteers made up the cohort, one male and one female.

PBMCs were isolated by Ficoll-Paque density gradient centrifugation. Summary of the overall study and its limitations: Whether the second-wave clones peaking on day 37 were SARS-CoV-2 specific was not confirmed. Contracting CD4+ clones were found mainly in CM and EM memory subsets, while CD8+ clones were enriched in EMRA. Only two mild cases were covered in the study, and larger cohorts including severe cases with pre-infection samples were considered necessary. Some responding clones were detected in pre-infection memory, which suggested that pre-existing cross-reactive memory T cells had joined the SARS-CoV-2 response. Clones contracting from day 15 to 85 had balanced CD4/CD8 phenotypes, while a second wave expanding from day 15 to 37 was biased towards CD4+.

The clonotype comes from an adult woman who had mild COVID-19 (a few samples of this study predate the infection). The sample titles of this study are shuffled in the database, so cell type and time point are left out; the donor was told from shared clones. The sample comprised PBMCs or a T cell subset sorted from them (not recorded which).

CDR3 loop: CASSGQGTSYEQYF. The DNA sequence is as follows: TGTGCCAGCAGTGGACAGGGGACCTCCTACGAGCAGTACTTC. Recombination connected TRBV9 to TRBJ2-7; a stretch of 9 junction bases matches TRBD1. The CDR3 runs 14 residues from the cysteine to the phenylalanine. Only the CDR3 DNA stays, 42 bases, in frame from base 1. Taken from the germline V gene, the CDR1 and CDR2 loops are SGDLS and YYNGEE. Ends trimmed: V by 5 bases, J by 0 bases; bases unmatched to a gene: 3.